The clone carrying this T cell receptor beta chain was counted between two and nine times. The libraries were made with immunoSEQ v3.0 at survey level. Assay: immunoSEQ multiplex PCR; the TCRdb copy retains only in-frame clones and omits some. This table has around 40,000 clones, around 88% appearing once. The data belong to a study of long-term antiretroviral therapy in people with HIV. The CDR3 sequence is 12 residues long. In germline, CDR1 is MDHEN, CDR2 SYDVKM. J was trimmed by 4 bases and V by 8 bases; bases with no gene match: 2. The chain is built from TRBV28 and TRBJ1-3; 7 nucleotides align to TRBD1. This sequence was found in a woman aged 18-29 years with HIV. The source material was unsorted PBMCs, sampled just before starting antiretroviral therapy. The CDR3: CASGTAGNTIYF. The CDR3 coding sequence is TGTGCCAGCGGGACAGCCGGAAACACCATATATTTT.